This T cell receptor beta chain was sequenced during a study of T cells in Graves' hyperthyroidism and ophthalmopathy. Orbital computed tomography, thyroid ultrasound, serum thyroxine and TRAb, and clinical symptoms together informed the diagnoses. 10 ml fresh peripheral blood yielded the PBMCs. This CDR3 comprises 14 residues. Trimming removed 6 bases from V and 11 bases from J, with 20 bases in between. The germline V gene has CDR1 MNHNS and CDR2 SASEGT. RNA transcripts were the template for amplifying TCR beta CDR3 regions. First-round RT-PCR targeting the TCR CDR3 was performed with the HTBI primer set. In TCRdb, the multiplex PCR reads were re-called with MiXCR into one record per CDR3 protein. This sample has 370,000 or so distinct CDR3 sequences, with 20% to 25% found just once.

This TCR derives from a man aged 50 or older with Graves' hyperthyroidism. J is TRBJ2-1 and V is TRBV6-1; D might be TRBD2 (5 bases). Sequenced: blood. CDR3 in amino acids: CASSPSAAGFKQFF. The CDR3 DNA is TGTGCCAGCAGCCCTAGTGCCGCGGGTTTTAAGCAGTTCTTC.